This is a list of T cell receptor beta chains from one sample in a study of blood T cell repertoires in COVID-19. Some clones are missing from TCRdb's copy, which holds only in-frame ones; the method was immunoSEQ multiplex PCR. The sample carries about 230,000 clones, roughly 82% recorded once. Sequencing used peripheral blood. Receptors originate from a woman in her thirties or forties who had recovered from COVID-19. Each CDR3 is given with its conserved first and last residue. Each record gives: J gene, V gene, CDR3 protein.

TRBJ2-1 | TRBV18 | CASSPEAPSSYNEQFF
TRBJ1-1 | TRBV6-1 | CASSELGQGLTEAFF
TRBJ2-3 | TRBV7-2 | CASSQDRSADTQYF
TRBJ1-4 | TRBV18 | CASSPLGTGGATNEKLFF
TRBJ2-3 | TRBV9 | CASSVTGTSGGQDTQYF
TRBJ1-1 | TRBV10-3 | CAIRTQGNTEAFF
TRBJ2-7 | TRBV4-3 | CASSFTQGAQNSAYEQYF
TRBJ2-1 | TRBV18 | CASSPRDFDNEQFF
TRBJ1-6 | TRBV7-2 | CASSPGGAGGSPLHF
TRBJ1-1 | TRBV18 | CASSIGDTGTEAFF
TRBJ2-1 | TRBV19 | CASSTANYFNEQFF
TRBJ2-5 | TRBV6-2/TRBV6-3 | CASSPWTSGGETQYF
TRBJ1-1 | TRBV5-4 | CASSLVYRANGMNTEAFF
TRBJ1-1 | TRBV12-3/TRBV12-4 | CASSIHRDLAFF
TRBJ1-6 | TRBV11-3 | CASRPRTGDSPLHF
TRBJ1-2 | TRBV16 | CASSQSRDLRHGYTF
TRBJ2-1 | TRBV19 | CASSIGRYPGGDEQFF
TRBJ2-1 | TRBV24-1 | CATSDDSVESYNEQFF